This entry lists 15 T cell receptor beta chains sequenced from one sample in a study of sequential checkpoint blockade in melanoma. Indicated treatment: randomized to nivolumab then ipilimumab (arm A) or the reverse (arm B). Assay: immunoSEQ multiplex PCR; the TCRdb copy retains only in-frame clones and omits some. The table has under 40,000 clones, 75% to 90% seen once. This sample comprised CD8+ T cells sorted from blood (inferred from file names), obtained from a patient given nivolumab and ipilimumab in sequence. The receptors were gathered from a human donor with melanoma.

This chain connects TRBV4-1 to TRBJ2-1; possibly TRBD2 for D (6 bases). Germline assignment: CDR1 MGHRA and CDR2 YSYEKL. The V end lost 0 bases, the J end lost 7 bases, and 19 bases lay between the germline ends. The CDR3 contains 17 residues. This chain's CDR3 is CASSQEGGAGGGNEQFF. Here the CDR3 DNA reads TGCGCCAGCAGCCAAGAAGGCGGGGCAGGAGGAGGGAATGAGCAGTTCTTC.

In nucleotides, the CDR3 is TGTGCCAGCAGCTTGGCCACCCGGTGGGGCGCAGATACGCAGTATTTT. Its protein product is CASSLATRWGADTQYF. The V gene is TRBV5-6, the J gene TRBJ2-3; D possibly corresponds to TRBD1 (5 bases). V shed 0 bases and J shed 4 bases, with 15 bases lying between them. This CDR3 is 16 amino acids long. CDR1 and CDR2 from the germline V gene are SGHDT and YYEEEE.

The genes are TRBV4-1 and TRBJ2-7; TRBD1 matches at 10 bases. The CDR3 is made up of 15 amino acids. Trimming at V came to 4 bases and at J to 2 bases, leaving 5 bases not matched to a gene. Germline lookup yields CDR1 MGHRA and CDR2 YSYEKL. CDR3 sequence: CASSLNGQGAYEQYF. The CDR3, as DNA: TGCGCCAGCAGCCTAAACGGACAGGGGGCCTACGAGCAGTACTTC.

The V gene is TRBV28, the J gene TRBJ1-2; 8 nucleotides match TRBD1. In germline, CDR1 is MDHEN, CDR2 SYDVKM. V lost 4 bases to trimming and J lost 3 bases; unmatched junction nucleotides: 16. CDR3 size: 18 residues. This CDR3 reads CASSYPTRDRQRDYGYTF. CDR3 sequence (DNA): TGTGCCAGCAGTTACCCTACCCGGGACAGGCAACGGGACTATGGCTACACCTTC.

DNA for the CDR3: TGTGCCAGCAGTCAAGGAGGGGATCTGTCCTACGAGCAGTACTTC. This encodes CASSQGGDLSYEQYF. The J gene is TRBJ2-7, the V gene TRBV27; a possible D gene is TRBD2 (6 bases). Germline CDR1 and CDR2: MNHEY and SMNVEV (reference sequence). The CDR3 covers 15 residues. V dropped 5 bases and J dropped 1 base, with 15 bases sitting between them.

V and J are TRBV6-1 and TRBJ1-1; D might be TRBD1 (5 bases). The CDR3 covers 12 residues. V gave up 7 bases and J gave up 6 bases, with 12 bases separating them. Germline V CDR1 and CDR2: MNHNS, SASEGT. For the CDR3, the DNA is TGTGCCAGCACCCAGGGATTCCCTGAAGCTTTCTTT. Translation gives CASTQGFPEAFF.

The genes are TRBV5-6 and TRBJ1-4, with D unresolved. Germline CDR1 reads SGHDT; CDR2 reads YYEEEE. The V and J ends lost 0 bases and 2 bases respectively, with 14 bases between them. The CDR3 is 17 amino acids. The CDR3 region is CASSLGHGGRTNEKLFF. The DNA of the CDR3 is TGTGCCAGCAGCTTGGGACATGGTGGCAGGACTAATGAAAAACTGTTTTTT.

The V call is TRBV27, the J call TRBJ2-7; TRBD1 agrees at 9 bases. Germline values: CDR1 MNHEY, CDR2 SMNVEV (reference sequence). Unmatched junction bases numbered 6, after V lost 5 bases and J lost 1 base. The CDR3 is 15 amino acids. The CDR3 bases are TGTGCCAGCAGTCTTACCGGGACAGGGTCCTACGAGCAGTACTTC. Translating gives CASSLTGTGSYEQYF.

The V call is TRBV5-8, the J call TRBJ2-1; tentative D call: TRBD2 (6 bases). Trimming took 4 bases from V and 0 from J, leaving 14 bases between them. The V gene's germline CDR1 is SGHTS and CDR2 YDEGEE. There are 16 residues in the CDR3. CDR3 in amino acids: CASSGRGTASYNEQFF. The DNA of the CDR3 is TGTGCCAGCAGCGGTCGCGGGACTGCCTCCTACAATGAGCAGTTCTTC.

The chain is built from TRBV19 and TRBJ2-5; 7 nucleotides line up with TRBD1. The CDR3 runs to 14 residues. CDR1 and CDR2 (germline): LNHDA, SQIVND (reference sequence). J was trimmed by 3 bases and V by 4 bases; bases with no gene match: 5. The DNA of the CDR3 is TGTGCCAGTAGTAGACGACAGGGCGAAGAGACCCAGTACTTC. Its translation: CASSRRQGEETQYF.

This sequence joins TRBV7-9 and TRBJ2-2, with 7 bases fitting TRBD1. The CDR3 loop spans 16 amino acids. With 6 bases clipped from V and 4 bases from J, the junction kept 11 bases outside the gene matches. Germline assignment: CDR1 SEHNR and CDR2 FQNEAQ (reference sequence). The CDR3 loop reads CASSSRPGQFTGELFF. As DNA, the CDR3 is TGTGCCAGCAGTTCCCGTCCGGGACAGTTCACCGGGGAGCTGTTTTTT.

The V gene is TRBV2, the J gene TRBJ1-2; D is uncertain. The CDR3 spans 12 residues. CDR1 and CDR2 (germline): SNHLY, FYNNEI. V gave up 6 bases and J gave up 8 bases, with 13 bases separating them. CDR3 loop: CASRRTGDGYTF. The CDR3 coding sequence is TGTGCCAGCAGGCGGACGGGAGACGGCTACACCTTC.

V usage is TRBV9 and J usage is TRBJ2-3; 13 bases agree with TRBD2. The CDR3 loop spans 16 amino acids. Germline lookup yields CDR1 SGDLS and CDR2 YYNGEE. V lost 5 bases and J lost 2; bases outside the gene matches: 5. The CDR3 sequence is CASRLAGGLHTDTQYF. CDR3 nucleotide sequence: TGTGCCAGCAGACTAGCGGGAGGGCTACACACAGATACGCAGTATTTT.

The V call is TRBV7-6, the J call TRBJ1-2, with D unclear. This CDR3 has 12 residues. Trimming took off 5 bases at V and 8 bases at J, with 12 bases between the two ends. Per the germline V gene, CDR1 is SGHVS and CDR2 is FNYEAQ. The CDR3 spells CASSAKLSGYTF. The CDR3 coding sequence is TGTGCCAGCAGCGCCAAGCTGAGCGGCTACACCTTC.

The CDR3, as DNA: TGTGCCTGGAGCATAACAGGGGGCTCCGGAGATACGCAGTATTTT. It specifies CAWSITGGSGDTQYF. The chain combines TRBV30 with TRBJ2-3; 9 bases agree with TRBD1. Germline CDR1 is GTSNPN and CDR2 is SVGIG (reference sequence). Germline trimming cut 3 bases from V and 5 bases from J; bases unmatched to any gene: 9. The CDR3 is made up of 15 amino acids.